The source of this T cell receptor (beta chain) is a study of identical twins. Each CDR3 protein gets one entry after TCRdb re-called the 5' RACE reads with MiXCR. This table holds 400,000 to 500,000 distinct CDR3 sequences, around 15% found once. V was trimmed by 3 bases and J by 1 base, leaving 11 bases between them. Germline-derived CDR1 and CDR2 are LNHDA and SQIVND (reference sequence). CDR3 length: 15 residues. This same sample was also part of a study on yellow fever vaccine responses in identical twins.

This TCR was sampled from a woman in her late teens or twenties in good health. The rearrangement joins TRBV19 to TRBJ2-3, with a tentative D call TRBD2 (6 bases). Sequenced: CD4+ T cells sorted from blood. Here the CDR3 DNA reads TGTGCCAGTAGTATGGGGGGTGGAGGCACAGATACGCAGTATTTT. As protein: CASSMGGGGTDTQYF.